This T cell receptor (beta chain) was captured in a study of OX40 agonist ivuxolimab in advanced cancers. At the level of the study: The dose of intravenous ivuxolimab that patients received every 2 weeks ranged from 0.01 to 10 mg/kg. Earlier anti-PD-1, anti-PD-L1 or anti-CTLA-4 therapy was permitted; less than 50% had received some.

Findings and limits, study-wide: Dose levels from 0.1 to 3.0 mg/kg saw CD4+ and CD8+ blood T cells expand clonally by week 6.

Per germline, CDR1 WSHSY and CDR2 SAAADI. V dropped 7 bases and J dropped 5 bases, with 14 bases sitting between them. This CDR3 contains 13 residues. Only a few counts were recorded for this clone. The antigen is not known. The assay was immunoSEQ multiplex PCR, and TCRdb's table has in-frame clones only and misses some. This table holds around 62,000 clones, 84% found once. The receptor comes from an adult with an advanced solid tumor such as melanoma, head and neck, liver or kidney cancer. The chain has TRBV10-2 and TRBJ1-2; D unresolved. The material was CD4+ or CD8+ T cells sorted from blood, obtained in a trial of the OX40 agonist ivuxolimab. CDR3 in amino acids: CASTGSTAYGYTF. The DNA for the CDR3 is TGCGCCAGCACCGGGAGTACGGCTTATGGCTACACCTTC.